This T cell receptor beta chain was obtained from a study of blood T cell repertoires in COVID-19. The overall study: Acute and convalescent COVID-19 specimens originated in the United States, Italy and Spain.

Authors' analysis steps: Estimates of nucleated cell counts were drawn from the amplification of reference gene primers. TCRdb's table, derived via immunoSEQ multiplex PCR, lists solely in-frame clones and lacks some. D and trimming come from the DNA, and the V and J calls and clone size come from that table. The data show 70,000 to 100,000 clones, about 82% seen once. The CDR3 runs 14 residues. Looked up from germline, CDR1 is KGHDR and CDR2 is SFDVKD. Trimming took off 3 bases at V and 3 bases at J, with 10 bases between the two ends. The genes are TRBV24-1 and TRBJ1-2; D might be TRBD1 (5 bases). The clonotype was recovered from a woman older than 75 with acute or convalescent COVID-19. The sample comprised peripheral blood. DNA of the CDR3: TGTGCCACCAGTGATGCTCAGGGCCACTATGGCTACACCTTC. Amino acids: CATSDAQGHYGYTF.